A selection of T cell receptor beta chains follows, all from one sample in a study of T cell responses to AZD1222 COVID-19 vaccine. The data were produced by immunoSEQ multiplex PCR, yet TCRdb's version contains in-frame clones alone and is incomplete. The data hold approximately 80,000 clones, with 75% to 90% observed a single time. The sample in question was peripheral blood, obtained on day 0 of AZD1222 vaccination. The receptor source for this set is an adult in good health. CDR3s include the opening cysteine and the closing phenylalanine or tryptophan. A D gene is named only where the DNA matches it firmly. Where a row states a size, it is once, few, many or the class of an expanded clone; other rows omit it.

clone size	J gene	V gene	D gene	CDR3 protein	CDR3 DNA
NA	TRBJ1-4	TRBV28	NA	CASRGGTGSAKLFF	TGTGCCAGCAGGGGGGGGACCGGGAGCGCGAAACTGTTTTTT
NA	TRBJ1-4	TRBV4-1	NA	CASSQDLGDEKLFF	TGCGCCAGCAGCCAAGATTTAGGAGATGAAAAACTGTTTTTT
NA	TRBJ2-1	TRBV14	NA	CASSLFRQSNEQFF	TGTGCCAGCAGCCTTTTTAGACAGAGCAACGAGCAGTTCTTC
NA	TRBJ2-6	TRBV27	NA	CASSFRDWGSGANVLTF	TGTGCCAGCAGTTTCAGGGACTGGGGCTCTGGGGCCAACGTCCTGACTTTC
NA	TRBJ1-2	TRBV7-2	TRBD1	CASSRGTGNGYTF	TGTGCCAGCAGCCGGGGGACAGGGAATGGCTACACCTTC
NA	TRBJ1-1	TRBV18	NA	CASSPLGGGPAEAFF	TGTGCCAGCTCACCACTGGGCGGGGGCCCGGCTGAAGCTTTCTTT
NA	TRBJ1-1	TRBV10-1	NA	CASSPDDLTANTEAFF	TGCGCCAGCAGTCCCGACGACCTTACCGCCAACACTGAAGCTTTCTTT
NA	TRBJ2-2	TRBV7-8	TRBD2	CASSPSGGPNTGELFF	TGTGCCAGCAGCCCTAGCGGGGGGCCGAACACCGGGGAGCTGTTTTTT
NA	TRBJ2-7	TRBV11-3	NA	CASSSDIPPYEQYF	TGTGCCAGCAGCTCCGACATCCCCCCCTACGAGCAGTACTTC
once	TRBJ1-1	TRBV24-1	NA	CATSDHRVSPEAFF	TGTGCCACCAGTGATCACAGGGTTAGCCCTGAAGCTTTCTTT
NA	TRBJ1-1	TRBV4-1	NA	CASSQDRTEAFF	TGCGCCAGCAGCCAAGATAGGACTGAAGCTTTCTTT